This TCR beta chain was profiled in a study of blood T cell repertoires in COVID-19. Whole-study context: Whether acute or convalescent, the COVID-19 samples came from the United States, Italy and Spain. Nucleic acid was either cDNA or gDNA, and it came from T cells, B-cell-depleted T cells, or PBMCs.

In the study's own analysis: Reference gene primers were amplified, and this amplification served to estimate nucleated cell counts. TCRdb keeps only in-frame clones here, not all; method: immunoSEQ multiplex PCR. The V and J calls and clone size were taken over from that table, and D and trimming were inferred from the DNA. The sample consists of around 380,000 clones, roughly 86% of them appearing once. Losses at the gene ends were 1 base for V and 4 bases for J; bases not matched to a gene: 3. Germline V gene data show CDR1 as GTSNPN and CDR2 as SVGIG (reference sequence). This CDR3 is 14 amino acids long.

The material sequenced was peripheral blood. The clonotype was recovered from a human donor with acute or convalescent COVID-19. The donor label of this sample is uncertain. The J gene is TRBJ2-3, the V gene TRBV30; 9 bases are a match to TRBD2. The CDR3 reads CAWSGGGGADTQYF. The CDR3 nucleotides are TGTGCCTGGAGTGGTGGCGGGGGGGCAGATACGCAGTATTTT.